The T cell receptor (beta chain) described here comes from a study of brain T cells in children with intractable seizures (dated by TCRdb to the early 2020s). About the full investigation: Resected brain tissue from 53 pediatric epilepsy surgery cases was initially screened for immune gene transcripts with a NanoString immunology panel. About 65% of the 12 selected surgery cases also had pre-surgery blood sequenced, which left four cases with brain tissue only. Study-wide findings and limitations: Sequencing depth differed between pre- and post-surgery blood, so clones missing from the pre-surgery sample may reflect undersampling. Viral specificity was inferred solely from CDR3 sequence similarity, and the HCMV serostatus of the patients was not known.

Turning to this clone: Its binding antigen is unknown. The input lacks base qualities; no much larger clone sits a single base away.

The CDR3 numbers 17 residues from cysteine through phenylalanine. The retained sequence is limited to the CDR3, 51 bases, with the frame set at the first base. The germline V gene (reference sequence) gives CDR1 as SEHNR and CDR2 as FQNEAQ. Unmatched junction bases come to 12, with V trimmed by 7 bases and J by 4 bases. TCR beta chain sequences were generated from genomic DNA using the immunoSEQ assay. On the study's bioinformatics: CDR3 sequences not starting with the conserved framework cysteine at position 104 were manually removed. Clonality was calculated as one minus the normalized Shannon's Diversity Index, with values ranging from 0 (maximal diversity) to 1 (oligoclonal). To check whether a given CDR3 had different frequencies in two samples, for example brain versus blood, chi-squared comparison-of-proportions tests were used. Public clonotypes were found through immuneACCESS searches, while the VDJdb browser was used to judge similarity to known antiviral clonotypes. The source is immuneACCESS, and TCRdb retained only in-frame sequences with V and J called. Part of the clones is not carried over; for the studies checked, unresolved V genes explain less than half of this, and the remainder is unexplained. That table is the source of V, J and clone size, and D and trimming were worked out from the DNA. The sample table records 110,000 or so clones; 94% of these occur just once. The ten most abundant clones make up 3.5% to 4.5% of the sample.

The sample's time point label, decoded: resected brain tissue, or blood drawn just prior to surgery. Surgery cases with the highest brain T cell transcript signatures were selected for TCR beta chain sequencing of brain tissue and, where available, blood. Before surgery, patients had received at least one anti-epileptic drug. TCR-sequenced patients were children with drug-resistant epilepsy due to tuberous sclerosis complex, focal cortical dysplasia, Rasmussen encephalitis or hemimegalencephaly. The blood samples were collected right before the epilepsy surgery. Bulk genomic DNA was extracted from unsorted brain tissue and whole blood with the Monarch genomic DNA purification kit.

The clonotype was recovered from a boy less than two years old with hemimegalencephaly and intractable seizures. The source was peripheral blood, collected at surgery. The V gene is TRBV7-9 and the J gene is TRBJ2-2; TRBD2 lines up with 10 middle nucleotides. The sequenced DNA is TGTGCCAGCACCCTGGAGAGGACTAGCGGCACCACCGGGGAGCTGTTTTTT. The resulting protein is CASTLERTSGTTGELFF.